The present T cell receptor (beta chain) was sequenced within a study of neurological immune-mediated disorders. Trimming left V 6 bases short and J 8 bases short, with 11 bases between. This CDR3 region has 12 residues. TCRdb passed the 5' RACE reads through MiXCR, listing each CDR3 protein once. Of about 70,000 distinct CDR3 sequences in the sample, around 5% are singletons; the top ten hold about 2.2%. This clonotype was seen many times. This chain links TRBV12-3 or TRBV12-4 with TRBJ2-1; no firm D call. Material for sequencing was PBMCs. This clonotype originated in a woman in her seventies with multiple sclerosis. The CDR3 nucleotides read TGTGCCAGCAGCCTCGGAGTGTATGAGCAGTTCTTC. Translating gives CASSLGVYEQFF.